This is a list of T cell receptor beta chains from one sample in a study of Ad26.COV2.S vaccination and SARS-CoV-2 variants. Profiled with immunoSEQ multiplex PCR; TCRdb holds only in-frame clones, not every one. The sample carries 240,000 or so clones, approximately 90% recorded once. This material consisted of peripheral blood, taken in a trial of Ad26.COV2.S vaccine versus placebo. The receptor set was obtained from a person between 18 and 60 years old who received the Ad26.COV2.S COVID-19 vaccine or a placebo. The CDR3 runs from the conserved cysteine through the conserved F or W. Each record gives: J gene, clone size, V gene, D gene, CDR3 protein, CDR3 DNA. The D gene is left open where the match is weak. Only some rows state a clone size, as once, few, many or a class for expanded clones.

J: TRBJ2-5
size: .
V: TRBV20-1
D: .
CDR3: CSASYQETQYF
DNA: TGCAGTGCGAGCTACCAAGAGACCCAGTACTTC

J: TRBJ2-1
size: .
V: TRBV19
D: TRBD2
CDR3: CASSIDAGRASYNEQFF
DNA: TGTGCCAGTAGTATAGACGCAGGGAGGGCGTCCTACAATGAGCAGTTCTTC

J: TRBJ2-7
size: .
V: TRBV18
D: TRBD1
CDR3: CASSPVTGVYEQYF
DNA: TGTGCCAGCTCACCCGTGACAGGGGTCTACGAGCAGTACTTC

J: TRBJ1-3
size: .
V: TRBV27
D: .
CDR3: CASSSPAGRHPVNSGNTIYF
DNA: TGTGCCAGCAGTTCCCCAGCGGGACGCCACCCTGTTAACTCTGGAAACACCATATATTTT

J: TRBJ2-2
size: .
V: TRBV21-1
D: .
CDR3: CASSKAYQNTGELFF
DNA: TGTGCCAGCAGCAAAGCGTACCAGAACACCGGGGAGCTGTTTTTT

J: TRBJ2-1
size: .
V: TRBV4-2
D: TRBD2
CDR3: CASSPLSGGRNEQFF
DNA: TGTGCCAGCAGTCCCCTTAGCGGGGGCCGCAATGAGCAGTTCTTC

J: TRBJ2-7
size: .
V: TRBV27
D: .
CDR3: CASSFGEMLGAHEQYF
DNA: TGTGCCAGCAGTTTTGGAGAGATGTTGGGGGCCCACGAGCAGTACTTC

J: TRBJ1-6
size: .
V: TRBV6-5
D: .
CDR3: CASTPNWVTPLHF
DNA: TGTGCCAGCACCCCCAACTGGGTTACACCCCTCCACTTT

J: TRBJ2-1
size: .
V: TRBV9
D: TRBD1
CDR3: CASSPFDRAHEQFF
DNA: TGTGCCAGCAGCCCATTCGACAGGGCCCATGAGCAGTTCTTC

J: TRBJ1-5
size: .
V: TRBV28
D: .
CDR3: CASSLTGSNQPQHF
DNA: TGTGCCAGCAGTCTAACAGGGAGCAATCAGCCCCAGCATTTT

J: TRBJ2-5
size: .
V: TRBV7-9
D: TRBD2
CDR3: CASSPPIRREGELKETQYF
DNA: TGTGCCAGCAGCCCCCCTATTAGGCGGGAGGGAGAATTGAAAGAGACCCAGTACTTC

J: TRBJ1-2
size: .
V: TRBV19
D: .
CDR3: CASSGQYTFYGYTF
DNA: TGTGCCAGTAGTGGACAGTATACATTCTATGGCTACACCTTC

J: TRBJ1-2
size: few
V: TRBV5-6
D: .
CDR3: CASSFEEGRPTGGYTF
DNA: TGTGCCAGCAGCTTCGAAGAGGGCCGCCCAACTGGTGGCTACACCTTC

J: TRBJ2-2
size: .
V: TRBV6-2/TRBV6-3
D: .
CDR3: CASSRDPNTGELFF
DNA: TGTGCCAGCAGTCGGGACCCGAACACCGGGGAGCTGTTTTTT

J: TRBJ2-3
size: once
V: TRBV19
D: .
CDR3: CASSYGRYTDTQYF
DNA: TGTGCCAGTAGCTACGGACGGTACACAGATACGCAGTATTTT